These 15 T cell receptor beta chains share one sample of origin, sequenced in a study of cytomegalovirus exposure and HLA in healthy donors. The study ran its PCR with 60 Vbeta and 13 Jbeta primers. Some clones are missing from TCRdb's copy, which holds only in-frame ones; the method was immunoSEQ multiplex PCR. The sample records some 140,000 clones, 74% being singletons. Sequencing was carried out using PBMCs. The receptor source for this set is a man aged 18-30 years in good health and CMV-seropositive.

This clone showed up just a few times. The chain carries TRBV11-2 and TRBJ1-6, with TRBD1 matching 7 bases. The CDR3 is 14 residues long. Germline V lookup: CDR1 SGHAT, CDR2 FQNNGV. Unmatched junction bases numbered 5, after V lost 5 bases and J lost 7 bases. The CDR3 nucleotides are TGTGCCAGCAGCCAGGGACAGAGAAATTCACCCCTCCACTTT. It specifies CASSQGQRNSPLHF.

The rearrangement joins TRBV27 to TRBJ2-1, with TRBD2 matching 12 bases. The germline V gene has CDR1 MNHEY and CDR2 SMNVEV (reference sequence). With 9 bases clipped from V and 7 bases from J, the junction kept 10 bases outside the gene matches. This CDR3 has 15 amino acids. In nucleotides, the CDR3 is TGTGCCAGTGCGATACTAGCGGGGGGAAGGAATGAGCAGTTCTTC. Translation gives CASAILAGGRNEQFF.

This clone came up once. V usage is TRBV6-1 and J usage is TRBJ2-7; TRBD1 aligns across 9 bases. V gave up 10 bases and J gave up 3 bases; unmatched junction bases: 13. CDR1 is MNHNS and CDR2 is SASEGT in the germline V gene. The CDR3 runs 15 residues. This chain's CDR3 is CATSDPGQGFYEQYF. CDR3 sequence (DNA): TGTGCCACCAGCGACCCGGGACAGGGATTCTACGAGCAGTACTTC.

The gene calls are TRBV5-1 and TRBJ2-1; tentatively, D is TRBD2 (6 bases). The CDR3 extends over 13 amino acids. Germline V CDR1 and CDR2: SGHRS, YFSETQ. Trimming shortened V by 2 bases and J by 9 bases, and 12 bases separated the two germline ends. CDR3 nucleotides: TGCGCCAGCAGCTTTCGGGAGTTCAGTGAGCAGTTCTTC. Protein: CASSFREFSEQFF. The full variable domain, completed using reference TRBV5-1 and TRBJ2-1, is KAGVTQTPRYLIKTRGQQVTLSCSPISGHRSVSWYQQTPGQGLQFLFEYFSETQRNKGNFPGRFSGRQFSNSRSEMNVSTLELGDSALYLCASSFREFSEQFFGPGTRLTVL.

The V call is TRBV2, the J call TRBJ2-5, with TRBD2 matching over 9 bases. CDR3 size: 16 residues. Germline CDR1 is SNHLY and CDR2 is FYNNEI. Trimming took 3 bases from V and 0 from J; bases not matched to a gene: 5. As DNA, the CDR3 is TGTGCCAGCAGTGAGGGACTAGCAGCGTACCAAGAGACCCAGTACTTC. Protein sequence: CASSEGLAAYQETQYF.

CDR3 nucleotides: TGTGCCAGCAGTGGACTACAGGGGCTCTCATCCGAGCAGTACTTC. Translation: CASSGLQGLSSEQYF. This chain links TRBV2 with TRBJ2-7; 7 bases map to TRBD1. The CDR3 is made up of 15 amino acids. The germline V gene encodes CDR1 SNHLY and CDR2 FYNNEI. V gave up 4 bases and J gave up 6 bases; unmatched junction bases: 12.

This chain connects TRBV7-2 to TRBJ2-4; the D gene is possibly TRBD1 (6 bases). Trimming removed 5 bases at V and 0 bases at J, with 14 bases between. Germline-derived CDR1 and CDR2 are SGHTA and FQGNSA. The CDR3 runs to 16 residues. In nucleotides, the CDR3 is TGTGCCAGCAGCCCCAGAAGGGGGATAGCCAAAAACATTCAGTACTTC. Residues: CASSPRRGIAKNIQYF. Together with reference TRBV7-2 and TRBJ2-4, the CDR3 gives the full variable domain: GAGVSQSPSNKVTEKGKDVELRCDPISGHTALYWYRQSLGQGLEFLIYFQGNSAPDKSGLPSDRFSAERTGGSVSTLTIQRTQQEDSAVYLCASSPRRGIAKNIQYFGAGTRLSVL.

The J gene is TRBJ1-2, the V gene TRBV27, with unresolved D. The length of the CDR3 is 13 residues. Germline assignment: CDR1 MNHEY and CDR2 SMNVEV (reference sequence). V was shortened by 5 bases and J by 4 bases, with 11 bases between the two germline ends. The CDR3 bases are TGTGCCAGCAGTCGCCGGAGGAGCTATGGCTACACCTTC. Protein: CASSRRRSYGYTF.

The V call is TRBV28, the J call TRBJ2-1; the D gene is possibly TRBD2 (5 bases). The CDR3 is made up of 14 amino acids. CDR1 and CDR2 (germline): MDHEN, SYDVKM. Between the trimmed V and J ends, which lost 3 bases and 11 bases, there was a span of 17 bases. The CDR3: CASSFEDPTGKQFF. The CDR3 bases are TGTGCCAGCAGTTTCGAAGACCCCACGGGGAAGCAGTTCTTC.

The CDR3 reads CASSPRTGTNTEAFF. CDR3 DNA: TGTGCCAGTAGTCCCAGGACAGGGACTAACACTGAAGCTTTCTTT. The chain couples TRBV19 to TRBJ1-1, with TRBD1 matching 8 bases. Germline V CDR1 and CDR2: LNHDA, SQIVND (reference sequence). V trimming: 5 bases; J trimming: 2 bases; junction bases outside the gene matches: 7. This CDR3 contains 15 residues.

This clone was seen a few times. This chain joins TRBV5-4 and TRBJ2-7, with TRBD2 matching 12 bases. The junction had 9 bases not matched to a gene; V was cut back by 5 bases and J by 6 bases. CDR3 length equals 15 residues. Germline CDR1 reads SGHNT; CDR2 reads YYREEE (reference sequence). The CDR3 DNA follows: TGTGCCAGCAGTTGGGGACTAGCGGGTCGGCGCGAGCAGTACTTC. Translating gives CASSWGLAGRREQYF. Drawing the rest from reference TRBV5-4 and TRBJ2-7, the complete variable domain is ETGVTQSPTHLIKTRGQQVTLRCSSQSGHNTVSWYQQALGQGPQFIFQYYREEENGRGNFPPRFSGLQFPNYSSELNVNALELDDSALYLCASSWGLAGRREQYFGPGTRLTVT.

The genes are TRBV7-9 and TRBJ1-1; possibly TRBD1 for D (5 bases). V was trimmed by 5 bases and J by 1 base, leaving 11 bases between them. The CDR3 contains 14 residues. The germline V gene encodes CDR1 SEHNR and CDR2 FQNEAQ (reference sequence). The CDR3 loop reads CASSVRDSNTEAFF. In DNA, the CDR3 is TGTGCCAGCAGCGTCAGGGACTCGAACACTGAAGCTTTCTTT.

V is TRBV27 and J is TRBJ2-2, with 7 bases that match TRBD1. The CDR3 is 15 residues long. Germline loops: CDR1 MNHEY, CDR2 SMNVEV (reference sequence). Germline trimming cut 7 bases from V and 10 bases from J; bases unmatched to any gene: 15. CDR3 bases: TGTGCCAGCACCCGGCGGCAACAGGGGTTTTCGGAGCTGTTTTTT. Its translation is CASTRRQQGFSELFF.

The rearrangement uses TRBV6-5 and TRBJ2-5; D might be TRBD1 (5 bases). The J call may be faulty, since TRBJ2-7 better matches the DNA end. Germline V gene lookup returns CDR1 MNHEY and CDR2 SVGAGI. The CDR3 totals 15 residues. The CDR3 DNA reads as TGTGCCAGCAGACCCGACAGACAAAGCTCCTACGAGCAGTACTTC. Its translation is CASRPDRQSSYEQYF.

This chain links TRBV18 with TRBJ1-1; TRBD1 agrees at 7 bases. V lost 3 bases to trimming and J lost 4 bases; unmatched junction nucleotides: 8. CDR3 length: 15 residues. Germline-derived CDR1 and CDR2 are KGHSH and LQKENI. The CDR3 DNA reads as TGTGCCAGCTCACCGTCGGAGGGGGCGAGCACTGAAGCTTTCTTT. It encodes CASSPSEGASTEAFF. The whole variable domain, filled in from reference TRBV18 and TRBJ1-1, reads NAGVMQNPRHLVRRRGQEARLRCSPMKGHSHVYWYRQLPEEGLKFMVYLQKENIIDESGMPKERFSAEFPKEGPSILRIQQVVRGDSAAYFCASSPSEGASTEAFFGQGTRLTVV.